This T cell receptor beta chain was captured by sequencing in a study of OX40 agonist ivuxolimab in advanced cancers. Study in general: Dose-escalation patients' cancers were hepatocellular carcinoma, melanoma, renal cell or head and neck cancer. Partial responses were achieved by three patients, one with hepatocellular carcinoma and two with cutaneous melanoma.

Sequencing was performed with immunoSEQ multiplex PCR; in TCRdb, only in-frame clones are kept and a portion is missing. Of 54,000 or so clones in the sample, over 75% were seen once. Trimming left V 2 bases short and J 0 bases short, with 11 bases between. The length of the CDR3 is 16 residues. The germline CDR1 and CDR2 sequences are KGHSH and LQKENI. The TCR was taken from an adult with an advanced solid tumor such as melanoma, head and neck, liver or kidney cancer. The specimen comprised CD4+ or CD8+ T cells sorted from blood, sampled in a trial of the OX40 agonist ivuxolimab. This sequence joins TRBV18 and TRBJ1-3, with D perhaps TRBD1 (5 bases). CDR3 in amino acids: CASSPGSGTSGNTIYF. The CDR3 nucleotides are TGTGCCAGCTCACCAGGTTCGGGGACCTCTGGAAACACCATATATTTT.